The 9 T cell receptor beta chains presented below share a single source sample, sequenced in a study of shared clonotypes between healthy human individuals. TCRdb's copy holds only in-frame clones and misses some; the assay was immunoSEQ multiplex PCR. The table has 2 million to 3 million clones, 80% to 95% seen once; the top ten hold approximately 0.37%. Specimen: naive CD4+ T cells from PBMCs. Documented subset: CD45RA+ positively selected. The source is a man younger than 35 in good health. Some clones in this sample may be carry-over from other donors' samples.

The rearrangement joins TRBV5-4 to TRBJ2-7, with a weak D call TRBD1 (6 bases). The CDR3 spans 14 residues. Germline V gene sequence: CDR1 SGHNT, CDR2 YYREEE (reference sequence). Between the trimmed V and J ends, which lost 4 bases and 2 bases, there was a span of 13 bases. CDR3 loop: CASSPTQGTYEQYF. The CDR3 region has the DNA TGTGCCAGCAGCCCCACCCAGGGGACCTACGAGCAGTACTTC.

The chain links TRBV5-1 to TRBJ1-2, with D possibly matching TRBD1 (6 bases). Germline V gene sequence: CDR1 SGHRS, CDR2 YFSETQ. Trimming took 3 bases from V and 4 from J, leaving 19 bases between them. The CDR3 contains 16 residues. The CDR3 here is CASSSSPTGHLYGYTF. The DNA of the CDR3 is TGCGCCAGCAGCTCAAGCCCGACGGGACACCTCTATGGCTACACCTTC.

V is TRBV7-9 and J is TRBJ2-1, with D hard to call. Trimming removed 4 bases from V and 0 bases from J, with 22 bases in between. Germline-derived CDR1 and CDR2 are SEHNR and FQNEAQ (reference sequence). The CDR3 sequence is 19 residues long. CDR3 sequence: CASSYRPLASFLSYNEQFF. The CDR3 nucleotides read TGTGCCAGCAGCTACAGACCCTTAGCCTCTTTTCTCTCCTACAATGAGCAGTTCTTC.

This chain links TRBV5-1 with TRBJ1-2, with D uncertain. The CDR3 sequence is 15 residues long. V was pared by 0 bases and J by 6 bases, with 15 bases between. The germline gives CDR1 SGHRS, CDR2 YFSETQ. For the CDR3, the DNA is TGCGCCAGCAGCTTGGGAGGCCTACCCGTGGATGGCTACACCTTC. It codes for CASSLGGLPVDGYTF.

Worth noting for this clone: Other DNA sequences in this specimen translate into the identical CDR3. The V and J genes are TRBV30 and TRBJ1-4, with D possibly being TRBD1 (5 bases). From germline, CDR1 is GTSNPN and CDR2 SVGIG (reference sequence). The CDR3 contains 11 residues. CDR3 DNA sequence: TGTGCTTGGGGGGGGAATGAAAAACTGTTTTTT. Its translation is CAWGGNEKLFF.

A remark on this clone: The sample contains more than one DNA sequence encoding this CDR3. The CDR3 loop is CASSYGQGETQYF. The CDR3 DNA reads as TGCGCCAGCAGCTACGGACAGGGTGAGACCCAGTACTTC. The chain carries TRBV5-1 and TRBJ2-5, with 8 bases fitting TRBD1. The V gene's germline CDR1 is SGHRS and CDR2 YFSETQ. V shed 3 bases and J 5 bases; nucleotides not matched to a gene: 3. This CDR3 comprises 13 residues.

The chain links TRBV28 to TRBJ2-6, with 7 positions matching TRBD1. V dropped 5 bases and J dropped 13; count of bases not matched to a gene: 5. The CDR3 length is 12 residues. CDR1 and CDR2 (germline): MDHEN, SYDVKM. CDR3 protein: CASSGQTGVLTF. DNA of the CDR3: TGTGCCAGCAGTGGACAGACAGGGGTCCTGACTTTC.

The chain joins TRBV28 to TRBJ2-1; D is unclear. V gave up 6 bases and J gave up 1 base, with 13 bases separating them. Germline V lookup: CDR1 MDHEN, CDR2 SYDVKM. This CDR3 spans 15 amino acids. The CDR3 region has the DNA TGTGCCAGCAGCGACCTTGGCACTTCCTACAATGAGCAGTTCTTC. This gives the protein CASSDLGTSYNEQFF.

J is TRBJ2-1 and V is TRBV15; D unresolved. From germline, CDR1 is LNHNV and CDR2 YYDKDF (reference sequence). Trimming took off 0 bases at V and 2 bases at J, with 11 bases between the two ends. This CDR3 is 16 amino acids long. DNA for the CDR3: TGTGCCACCAGCAGAGATCCAGCTGGGGCCTACAATGAGCAGTTCTTC. It is translated as CATSRDPAGAYNEQFF.